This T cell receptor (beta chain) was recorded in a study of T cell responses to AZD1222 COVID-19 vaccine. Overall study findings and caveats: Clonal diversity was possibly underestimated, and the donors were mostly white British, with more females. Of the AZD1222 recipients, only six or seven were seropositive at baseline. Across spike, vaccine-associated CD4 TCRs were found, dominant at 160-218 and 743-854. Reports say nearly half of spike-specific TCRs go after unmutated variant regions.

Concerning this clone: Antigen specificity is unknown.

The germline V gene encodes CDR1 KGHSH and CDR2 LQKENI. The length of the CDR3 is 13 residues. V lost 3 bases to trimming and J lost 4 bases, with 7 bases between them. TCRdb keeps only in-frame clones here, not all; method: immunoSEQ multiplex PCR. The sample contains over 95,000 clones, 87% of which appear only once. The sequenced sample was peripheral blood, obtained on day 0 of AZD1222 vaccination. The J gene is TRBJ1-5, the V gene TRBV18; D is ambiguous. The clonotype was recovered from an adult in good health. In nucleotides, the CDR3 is TGTGCCAGCTCACCGGACCAAAATCAGCCCCAGCATTTT. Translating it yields CASSPDQNQPQHF.